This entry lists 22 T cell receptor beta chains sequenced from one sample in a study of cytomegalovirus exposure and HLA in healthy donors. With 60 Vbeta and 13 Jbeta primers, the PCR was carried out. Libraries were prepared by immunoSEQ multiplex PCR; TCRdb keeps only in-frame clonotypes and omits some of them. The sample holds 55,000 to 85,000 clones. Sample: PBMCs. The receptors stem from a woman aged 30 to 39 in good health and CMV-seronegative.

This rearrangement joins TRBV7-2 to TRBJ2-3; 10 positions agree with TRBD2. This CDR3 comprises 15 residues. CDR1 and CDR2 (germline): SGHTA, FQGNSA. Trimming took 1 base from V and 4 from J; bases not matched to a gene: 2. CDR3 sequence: CASSLGSGGADTQYF. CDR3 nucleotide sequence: TGTGCCAGCAGCTTAGGGAGCGGGGGGGCAGATACGCAGTATTTT.

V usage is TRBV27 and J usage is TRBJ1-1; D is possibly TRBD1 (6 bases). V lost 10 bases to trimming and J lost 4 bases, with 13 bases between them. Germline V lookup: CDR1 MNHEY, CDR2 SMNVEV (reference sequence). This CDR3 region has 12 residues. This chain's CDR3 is CATLRGGTEAFF. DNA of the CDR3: TGTGCCACCTTAAGGGGGGGCACTGAAGCTTTCTTT.

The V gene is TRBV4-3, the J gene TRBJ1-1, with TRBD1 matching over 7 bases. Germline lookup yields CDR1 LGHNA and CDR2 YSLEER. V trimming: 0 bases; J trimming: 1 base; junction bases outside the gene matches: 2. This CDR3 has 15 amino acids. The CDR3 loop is CASSQDPGGNTEAFF. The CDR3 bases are TGCGCCAGCAGCCAAGATCCAGGGGGGAACACTGAAGCTTTCTTT.

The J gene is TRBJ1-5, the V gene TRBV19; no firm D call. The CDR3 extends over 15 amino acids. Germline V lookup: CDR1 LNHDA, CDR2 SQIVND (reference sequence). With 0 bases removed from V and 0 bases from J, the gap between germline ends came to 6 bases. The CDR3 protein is CASSIDSNSNQPQHF. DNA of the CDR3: TGTGCCAGTAGTATAGACAGTAATAGCAATCAGCCCCAGCATTTT. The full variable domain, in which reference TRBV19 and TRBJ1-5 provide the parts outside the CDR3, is DGGITQSPKYLFRKEGQNVTLSCEQNLNHDAMYWYRQDPGQGLRLIYYSQIVNDFQKGDIAEGYSVSREKKESFPLTVTSAQKNPTAFYLCASSIDSNSNQPQHFGDGTRLSIL.

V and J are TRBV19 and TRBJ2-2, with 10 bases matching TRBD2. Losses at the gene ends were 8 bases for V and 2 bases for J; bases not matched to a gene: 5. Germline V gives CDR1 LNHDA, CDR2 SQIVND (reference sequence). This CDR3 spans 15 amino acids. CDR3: CASSSGSPNTGELFF. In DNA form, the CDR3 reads TGTGCCAGTTCTAGCGGGAGCCCCAACACCGGGGAGCTGTTTTTT.

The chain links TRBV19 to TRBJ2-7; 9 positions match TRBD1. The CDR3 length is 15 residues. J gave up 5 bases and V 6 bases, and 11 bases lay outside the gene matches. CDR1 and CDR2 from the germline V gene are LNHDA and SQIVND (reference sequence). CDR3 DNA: TGTGCCAGTAGCCCGGCTAGACAGGGGGTGGACGAGCAGTACTTC. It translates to CASSPARQGVDEQYF.

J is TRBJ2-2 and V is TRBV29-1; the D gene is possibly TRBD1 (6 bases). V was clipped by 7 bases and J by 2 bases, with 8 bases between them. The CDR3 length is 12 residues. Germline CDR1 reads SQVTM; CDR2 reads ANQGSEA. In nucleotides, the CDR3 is TGCAGCGGGGACACCAACACCGGGGAGCTGTTTTTT. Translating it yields CSGDTNTGELFF.

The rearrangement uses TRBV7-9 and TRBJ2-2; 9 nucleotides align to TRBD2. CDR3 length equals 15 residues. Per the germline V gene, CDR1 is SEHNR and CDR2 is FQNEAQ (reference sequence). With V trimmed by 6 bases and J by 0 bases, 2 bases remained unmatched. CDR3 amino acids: CASRSGGSNTGELFF. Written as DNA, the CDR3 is TGTGCCAGCAGGAGCGGGGGGTCGAACACCGGGGAGCTGTTTTTT.

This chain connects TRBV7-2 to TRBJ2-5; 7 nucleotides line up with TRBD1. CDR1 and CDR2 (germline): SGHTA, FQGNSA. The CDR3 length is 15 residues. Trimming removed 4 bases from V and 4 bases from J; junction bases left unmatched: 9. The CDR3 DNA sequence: TGTGCCAGCAGCTCGACAGGGAGAGAGGGAGAGACCCAGTACTTC. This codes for CASSSTGREGETQYF.

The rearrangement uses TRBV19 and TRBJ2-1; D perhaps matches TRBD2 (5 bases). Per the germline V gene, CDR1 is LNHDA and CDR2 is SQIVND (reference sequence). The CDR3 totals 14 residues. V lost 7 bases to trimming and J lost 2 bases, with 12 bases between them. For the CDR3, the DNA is TGTGCCAGTAACCTAGGAGGAACCTACAATGAGCAGTTCTTC. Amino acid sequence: CASNLGGTYNEQFF. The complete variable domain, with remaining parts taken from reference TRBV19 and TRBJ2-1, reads DGGITQSPKYLFRKEGQNVTLSCEQNLNHDAMYWYRQDPGQGLRLIYYSQIVNDFQKGDIAEGYSVSREKKESFPLTVTSAQKNPTAFYLCASNLGGTYNEQFFGPGTRLTVL.

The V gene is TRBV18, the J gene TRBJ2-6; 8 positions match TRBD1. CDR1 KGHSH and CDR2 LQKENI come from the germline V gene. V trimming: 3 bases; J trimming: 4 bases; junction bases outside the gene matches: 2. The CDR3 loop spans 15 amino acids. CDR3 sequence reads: CASSPTGVGANVLTF. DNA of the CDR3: TGTGCCAGCTCACCGACAGGGGTCGGGGCCAACGTCCTGACTTTC.

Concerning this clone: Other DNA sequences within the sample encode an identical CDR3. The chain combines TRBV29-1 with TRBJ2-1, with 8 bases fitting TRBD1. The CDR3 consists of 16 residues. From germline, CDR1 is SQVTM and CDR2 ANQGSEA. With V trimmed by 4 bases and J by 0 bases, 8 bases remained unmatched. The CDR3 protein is CSVGKTGASSYNEQFF. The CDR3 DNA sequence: TGCAGCGTTGGAAAGACAGGGGCCAGCTCCTACAATGAGCAGTTCTTC.

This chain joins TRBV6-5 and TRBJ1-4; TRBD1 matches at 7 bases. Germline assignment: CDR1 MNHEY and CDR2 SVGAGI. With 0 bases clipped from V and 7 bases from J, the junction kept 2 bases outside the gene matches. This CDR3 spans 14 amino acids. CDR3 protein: CASSYSQGVEKLFF. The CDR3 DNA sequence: TGTGCCAGCAGTTACTCGCAGGGGGTTGAAAAACTGTTTTTT.

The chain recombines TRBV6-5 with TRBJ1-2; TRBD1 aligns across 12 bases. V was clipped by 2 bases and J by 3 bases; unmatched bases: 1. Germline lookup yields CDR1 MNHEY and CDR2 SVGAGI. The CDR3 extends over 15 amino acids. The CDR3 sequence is CASSYGTGGHYGYTF. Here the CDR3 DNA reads TGTGCCAGCAGTTACGGGACAGGGGGCCACTATGGCTACACCTTC.

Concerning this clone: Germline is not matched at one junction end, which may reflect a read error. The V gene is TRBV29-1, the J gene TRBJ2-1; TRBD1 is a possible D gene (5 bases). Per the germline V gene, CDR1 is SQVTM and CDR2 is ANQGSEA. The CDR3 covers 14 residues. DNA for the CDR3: TGCAGCGTTGGAAGGGGCTCCTCCGACAATGAGCAGTTCTTC. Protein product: CSVGRGSSDNEQFF.

CDR3 loop: CASSLVMGAAGYTF. In DNA form, the CDR3 reads TGTGCCAGCAGCTTAGTGATGGGGGCGGCGGGCTACACCTTC. The chain recombines TRBV11-2 with TRBJ1-2; D is perhaps TRBD1 (6 bases). The V end was cut by 1 base, the J end by 8 bases, with 14 bases between. The CDR3 sequence is 14 residues long. Per germline, CDR1 SGHAT and CDR2 FQNNGV.

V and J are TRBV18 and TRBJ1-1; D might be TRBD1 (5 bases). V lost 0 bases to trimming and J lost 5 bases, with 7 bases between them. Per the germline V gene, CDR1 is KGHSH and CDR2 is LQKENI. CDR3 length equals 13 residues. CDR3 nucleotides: TGTGCCAGCTCACCACCTCAGGGTACTGAAGCTTTCTTT. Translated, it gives CASSPPQGTEAFF.

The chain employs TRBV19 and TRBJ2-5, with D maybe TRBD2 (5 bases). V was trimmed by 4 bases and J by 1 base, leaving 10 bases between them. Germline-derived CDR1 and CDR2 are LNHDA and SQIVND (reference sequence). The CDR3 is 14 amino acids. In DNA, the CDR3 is TGTGCCAGTAGTAATAAGCGGATCCAAGAGACCCAGTACTTC. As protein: CASSNKRIQETQYF.

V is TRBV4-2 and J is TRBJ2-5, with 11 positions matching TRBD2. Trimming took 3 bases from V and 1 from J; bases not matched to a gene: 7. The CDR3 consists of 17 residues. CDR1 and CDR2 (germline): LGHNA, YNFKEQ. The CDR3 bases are TGTGCCAGCAGCCAGGGGACTAGCGGAGCTTTCCAAGAGACCCAGTACTTC. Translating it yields CASSQGTSGAFQETQYF.

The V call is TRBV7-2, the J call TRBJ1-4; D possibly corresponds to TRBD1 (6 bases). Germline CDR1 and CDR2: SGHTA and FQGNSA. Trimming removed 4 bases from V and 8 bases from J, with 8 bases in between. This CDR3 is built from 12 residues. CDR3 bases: TGTGCCAGCAGCTCTGGGACAGAAAAACTGTTTTTT. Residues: CASSSGTEKLFF.

The CDR3 region has the DNA TGTGCCACCAGCAGAGAACCAGGGGACAATGAGCAGTTCTTC. Protein product: CATSREPGDNEQFF. V usage is TRBV15 and J usage is TRBJ2-1; possibly TRBD1 for D (6 bases). The V end lost 0 bases, the J end lost 5 bases, and 8 bases lay between the germline ends. The CDR3 covers 14 residues. The V gene's germline CDR1 is LNHNV and CDR2 YYDKDF (reference sequence).

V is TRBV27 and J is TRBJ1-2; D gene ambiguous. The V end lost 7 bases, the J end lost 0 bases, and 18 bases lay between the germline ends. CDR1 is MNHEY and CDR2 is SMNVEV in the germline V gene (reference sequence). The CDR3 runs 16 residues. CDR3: CASTAPRNPTNYGYTF. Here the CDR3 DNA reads TGTGCCAGCACCGCCCCGAGGAATCCAACTAACTATGGCTACACCTTC.